Given below is one TCR beta chain in context. Its antigen is not identified. This specimen belongs to a study of immune cell composition in non-small cell lung cancer. Genomic DNA came from frozen unsorted single-cell suspensions. Notes on the study in general: In adenocarcinoma, maximal tumour-associated clone frequency tracked TIL tumour reactivity. Squamous lung tumours showed higher top 10 clone scores and clonality than adenocarcinomas. Clones >0.5% enriched in tumour were rarer in adenocarcinoma (around 33%) than squamous (roughly 75%).

Method: immunoSEQ multiplex PCR; TCRdb's copy keeps in-frame clones and lacks some. The repertoire holds 6,400 or so clones, with approximately 84% as singletons. Sequencing input: lung tumor tissue. The TCR sequence derives from a human donor with non-small cell lung cancer.

The CDR3 reads CASSGHSRQINTGELFF. The CDR3 DNA is TGTGCCAGCAGCGGACACAGCAGGCAGATTAACACCGGGGAGCTGTTTTTT. The chain is built from TRBV4-2 and TRBJ2-2, with D possibly TRBD1 on 5 matching bases. This CDR3 is 17 amino acids long. Looked up from germline, CDR1 is LGHNA and CDR2 is YNFKEQ. V gave up 5 bases and J gave up 2 bases, with 18 bases separating them.